The 24 T cell receptor beta chains below were found in one sample sequenced in a study of Ad26.COV2.S vaccination and SARS-CoV-2 variants. TCRdb keeps only in-frame clones here, not all; method: immunoSEQ multiplex PCR. Among about 250,000 clones, around 87% were seen once, and the ten largest hold about 3.1%. Treatment noted: roughly 19 received Ad26.COV2.S at low or high dose, single or two shots; a few received placebo; per-sample allocation not given. The investigators took samples on day 63 after the first vaccine or placebo injection. Sequences were derived from peripheral blood, sampled in a trial of Ad26.COV2.S vaccine versus placebo. These receptors all stem from a person between 18 and 65 years old who received the Ad26.COV2.S COVID-19 vaccine or a placebo.

The rearrangement links TRBV2 to TRBJ1-2, with D tentatively TRBD1 (6 bases). Germline loops: CDR1 SNHLY, CDR2 FYNNEI. V shed 8 bases and J shed 0 bases, with 13 bases lying between them. There are 14 residues in the CDR3. This chain's CDR3 is CASLKDRSNYGYTF. The CDR3, as DNA: TGTGCCAGCCTTAAAGACAGGTCTAACTATGGCTACACCTTC.

CDR3 coding DNA: TGCGCCAGCAGCCCCCGCGACCTCGAGGAAACGTCTGGGGCCAACGTCCTGACTTTC. Translating gives CASSPRDLEETSGANVLTF. This chain joins TRBV5-1 and TRBJ2-6; D unresolved. The CDR3 spans 19 residues. V dropped 4 bases and J dropped 1 base, with 21 bases sitting between them. Germline assignment: CDR1 SGHRS and CDR2 YFSETQ.

This chain links TRBV7-3 with TRBJ2-5, with D perhaps given as TRBD1 or TRBD2 (6 bases each). CDR3 length: 17 residues. Trimming removed 1 base from V and 2 bases from J, with 17 bases in between. Germline V gives CDR1 SGHTA, CDR2 FQGTGA. The CDR3 reads CASSLRGGRQAQETQYF. For the CDR3, the DNA is TGTGCCAGCAGCTTAAGAGGGGGGAGGCAGGCGCAAGAGACCCAGTACTTC.

This chain uses TRBV12-3 or TRBV12-4 with TRBJ1-1; D not resolved. Trimming pared 5 bases from V and 2 bases from J, leaving 9 bases between. CDR3 size: 13 residues. The CDR3 region is CASSPQLNTEAFF. CDR3 nucleotide sequence: TGTGCCAGCAGTCCACAGCTAAACACTGAAGCTTTCTTT.

CDR3: CASSPRTVQETQYF. In DNA, the CDR3 is TGTGCCAGCAGCCCCCGGACCGTTCAAGAGACCCAGTACTTC. The chain carries TRBV27 and TRBJ2-5; D gene unclear. In germline, CDR1 is MNHEY, CDR2 SMNVEV (reference sequence). V dropped 6 bases and J dropped 2 bases, with 13 bases sitting between them. This CDR3 contains 14 residues.

This clone has just a few counts. The chain employs TRBV6-2 or TRBV6-3 and TRBJ2-7, with a possible D match to TRBD1 (7 bases). V lost 6 bases and J 4 bases, leaving 22 bases between the germline ends. The germline CDR1 and CDR2 sequences are MNHEY and SVGEGT. The CDR3 length is 16 residues. This CDR3 reads CASSHGAGQNPYEQYF. The CDR3 nucleotides are TGTGCCAGCAGCCACGGTGCGGGACAGAATCCTTACGAGCAGTACTTC.

This chain connects TRBV27 to TRBJ2-7, with D maybe TRBD2 (6 bases). The CDR3 extends over 14 amino acids. CDR1 is MNHEY and CDR2 is SMNVEV in the germline V gene (reference sequence). Trimming took off 4 bases at V and 4 bases at J, with 14 bases between the two ends. The CDR3 DNA is TGTGCCAGCAGTTCCCCGCGGGACTTATACGAGCAGTACTTC. Encoded protein: CASSSPRDLYEQYF.

The rearrangement links TRBV20-1 to TRBJ1-2; D ambiguous. Deletions cut 3 bases from V and 6 bases from J, with 11 bases between. The germline V gene encodes CDR1 DFQATT and CDR2 SNEGSKA (reference sequence). This CDR3 region has 12 residues. The CDR3 DNA follows: TGCAGTGCTAGTCCCAGGTCCGATGGCTACACCTTC. It yields the protein CSASPRSDGYTF.

The count of this clone is one. This sequence joins TRBV20-1 and TRBJ1-1; D is uncertain. The V end lost 0 bases, the J end lost 8 bases, and 7 bases lay between the germline ends. This CDR3 spans 11 amino acids. The germline V gene has CDR1 DFQATT and CDR2 SNEGSKA (reference sequence). CDR3 protein: CSARDNLEAFF. For the CDR3, the DNA is TGCAGTGCTAGAGATAATCTAGAAGCTTTCTTT.

This clone was recorded a few times. The chain carries TRBV7-2 and TRBJ1-2, with 7 bases that match TRBD1. The V and J ends lost 5 bases and 4 bases, in that order; junction bases with no gene match: 10. The germline gives CDR1 SGHTA, CDR2 FQGNSA. This CDR3 comprises 15 residues. The CDR3 region is CASSPDRAGGYGYTF. The DNA of the CDR3 is TGTGCCAGCAGCCCTGACAGGGCCGGCGGCTATGGCTACACCTTC.

This chain connects TRBV27 to TRBJ2-7, with TRBD2 matching 9 bases. V gave up 4 bases and J gave up 2 bases; unmatched junction bases: 6. This CDR3 is built from 15 residues. Germline V gives CDR1 MNHEY, CDR2 SMNVEV (reference sequence). CDR3 sequence: CASSSRAGGAYEQYF. CDR3 nucleotides: TGTGCCAGCAGTTCGCGGGCGGGAGGGGCCTACGAGCAGTACTTC.

V and J are TRBV7-9 and TRBJ2-5; 7 nucleotides agree with TRBD2. The V gene's germline CDR1 is SEHNR and CDR2 FQNEAQ (reference sequence). This CDR3 has 16 residues. The trim removed 4 bases at V and 4 bases at J, leaving 12 bases unmatched. In DNA, the CDR3 is TGTGCCAGCAGCTCGTCTCTCGGGGGAGGGCGAGAGACCCAGTACTTC. Amino acid sequence: CASSSSLGGGRETQYF.

This rearrangement joins TRBV23-1 to TRBJ2-7, with 9 bases that match TRBD1. TRBV23-1 is assigned to the ORF class and has an uncertain function. The CDR3 consists of 16 residues. The trim removed 2 bases at V and 2 bases at J, leaving 7 bases unmatched. The CDR3 is CASSQGDREGPYEQYF. CDR3 coding DNA: TGCGCCAGCAGTCAAGGGGACAGGGAGGGACCCTACGAGCAGTACTTC.

The chain uses TRBV6-6 and TRBJ1-2; 7 positions match TRBD1. Germline V gene data show CDR1 as MNHNY and CDR2 as SVGAGI (reference sequence). This CDR3 has 14 residues. Trimming at V came to 6 bases and at J to 1 base, leaving 5 bases not matched to a gene. CDR3 sequence (DNA): TGTGCCAGCAGCAACAGGGGACTTAACTATGGCTACACCTTC. Its translation is CASSNRGLNYGYTF.

For this clone: The sample carries other DNA sequences with the same CDR3. The CDR3 reads CASSLDGVSNQPQHF. CDR3 nucleotides: TGCGCCAGCAGCTTGGACGGGGTGAGCAATCAGCCCCAGCATTTT. This chain joins TRBV5-1 and TRBJ1-5; no reliable D call. Germline V CDR1 and CDR2: SGHRS, YFSETQ. Trimming stripped 0 bases from V and 1 base from J, with 8 bases between. The CDR3 is 15 residues long.

This chain uses TRBV30 with TRBJ1-4; 7 bases fit TRBD1. V lost 2 bases to trimming and J lost 7 bases; unmatched junction nucleotides: 10. The germline gives CDR1 GTSNPN, CDR2 SVGIG (reference sequence). The CDR3 totals 15 residues. The DNA of the CDR3 is TGTGCCTGGAGTTCGGACAGGCGGTTGGGTGAAAAACTGTTTTTT. Translated, it gives CAWSSDRRLGEKLFF.

CDR3 DNA: TGTGCCAGCAGCTTCGGGACAGCGATCTCCTACGAGCAGTACTTC. This codes for CASSFGTAISYEQYF. This chain links TRBV5-8 with TRBJ2-7; 7 nucleotides agree with TRBD1. The J segment lost 0 bases and the V segment lost 2 bases, leaving 5 bases of the junction unmatched. The CDR3 totals 15 residues. Per the germline V gene, CDR1 is SGHTS and CDR2 is YDEGEE.

CDR3 nucleotide sequence: TGTGCCAGCAGCTTAGGCGGGGGGTACAGCGATGGCTACACCTTC. Encoded protein: CASSLGGGYSDGYTF. The V and J genes are TRBV7-9 and TRBJ1-2, with D possibly matching TRBD1 (5 bases). Germline CDR1 reads SEHNR; CDR2 reads FQNEAQ (reference sequence). This CDR3 has 15 amino acids. Between the trimmed V and J ends, which lost 1 base and 6 bases, there was a span of 15 bases.

The V and J genes are TRBV19 and TRBJ1-3, with D possibly TRBD1 on 6 matching bases. The CDR3 contains 16 residues. V lost 4 bases to trimming and J lost 0 bases, with 13 bases between them. From germline, CDR1 is LNHDA and CDR2 SQIVND (reference sequence). The CDR3 is CASSTLDSLSGNTIYF. The CDR3 DNA is TGTGCCAGTAGTACGTTGGACAGTCTCTCTGGAAACACCATATATTTT.

The table lists this clone with a count of one. The chain employs TRBV7-8 and TRBJ1-1; unclear D gene. The CDR3 is made up of 16 amino acids. V was trimmed by 5 bases and J by 0 bases, leaving 16 bases between them. Germline V gene sequence: CDR1 SGHVS, CDR2 FQNEAQ. This CDR3 reads CASSLGVSSMNTEAFF. The CDR3 nucleotides read TGTGCCAGCAGCCTTGGGGTATCATCCATGAACACTGAAGCTTTCTTT.

Of note for this clone: The same CDR3 is also encoded by other DNA sequences in this sample. The chain employs TRBV7-3 and TRBJ2-2; D is unclear. The CDR3 runs 12 residues. The V end was cut by 0 bases, the J end by 6 bases, with 2 bases between. The V gene's germline CDR1 is SGHTA and CDR2 FQGTGA. The CDR3: CASSLTPGELFF. The CDR3 DNA sequence: TGTGCCAGCAGCTTAACCCCCGGGGAGCTGTTTTTT.

The rearrangement links TRBV19 to TRBJ1-2, with TRBD1 as a possible D gene (6 bases). This CDR3 is built from 18 residues. Trimming removed 7 bases from V and 4 bases from J, with 28 bases in between. CDR1 and CDR2 (germline): LNHDA, SQIVND (reference sequence). CDR3: CASNLQKSFPGAGYGYTF. The DNA for the CDR3 is TGTGCCAGTAACCTCCAAAAATCTTTTCCGGGGGCTGGCTATGGCTACACCTTC.

The CDR3: CASSPNTGVGNIQYF. The CDR3 DNA sequence: TGTGCCAGCTCACCAAACACGGGCGTTGGAAACATTCAGTACTTC. The chain links TRBV18 to TRBJ2-4, with unresolved D. This CDR3 spans 15 amino acids. Germline CDR1 and CDR2: KGHSH and LQKENI. V lost 2 bases, J lost 6 bases, and 14 bases lay in between.

This rearrangement joins TRBV18 to TRBJ1-1; weak D call: TRBD1 (5 bases). Germline V gene lookup returns CDR1 KGHSH and CDR2 LQKENI. The CDR3 has 12 amino acids. V lost 6 bases and J lost 8, with 13 bases in between. CDR3: CASSPRTTEAFF. The CDR3 region has the DNA TGTGCCAGCTCGCCAAGGACAACCGAAGCTTTCTTT.